One sample yielded the 27 T cell receptor beta chains listed below, sequenced in a study of beta chain features in type 1 diabetes. Findings of the study overall: The study found moderately but significantly shorter TCRB CDR3s in all four CD4+ subsets of Type 1 diabetes patients.

Expressed TCRB transcripts were sequenced because the entire RNA isolate underwent reverse transcription. Sequenced by immunoSEQ multiplex PCR; TCRdb stores in-frame clones only, minus some. The sample carries 300,000 to 450,000 clones, 9.6% recorded once. These receptors are not linked to any known antigen. Sequenced: central memory CD4+ T cells from blood. These receptors were obtained from a man aged 25 to 40 with type 1 diabetes.

Only a few counts were recorded for this clone. The V gene is TRBV27, the J gene TRBJ1-6; no clear D gene. Looked up from germline, CDR1 is MNHEY and CDR2 is SMNVEV (reference sequence). V was pared by 0 bases and J by 9 bases, with 15 bases between. The CDR3 spans 16 residues. The CDR3 DNA reads TGTGCCAGCAGTTTATCCCCCGGAGGTCTCGGTTCACCCCTCCACTTT. Its protein is CASSLSPGGLGSPLHF.

There are many counts of this clone. This chain connects TRBV29-1 to TRBJ2-2, with 13 bases lining up with TRBD2. The CDR3 extends over 15 amino acids. Looked up from germline, CDR1 is SQVTM and CDR2 is ANQGSEA. J was trimmed by 6 bases and V by 7 bases; bases with no gene match: 8. The CDR3 spells CSGGLAGVSSGELFF. The CDR3 DNA follows: TGCAGCGGAGGACTAGCGGGAGTTTCCTCCGGGGAGCTGTTTTTT.

The chain links TRBV5-1 to TRBJ2-2; either TRBD1 or TRBD2 may fit D (5 bases each). Deletions cut 2 bases from V and 2 bases from J, with 10 bases between. CDR1 and CDR2 from the germline V gene are SGHRS and YFSETQ. The CDR3 runs to 15 residues. CDR3 nucleotide sequence: TGCGCCAGCAGCTTCCGGGACGCCAACACCGGGGAGCTGTTTTTT. Its protein is CASSFRDANTGELFF.

This chain connects TRBV5-4 to TRBJ2-2; D is unclear. V lost 0 bases and J 6 bases, leaving 6 bases between the germline ends. Germline CDR1 reads SGHNT; CDR2 reads YYREEE (reference sequence). The CDR3 is 13 residues long. The CDR3 loop reads CASSLDIAGELFF. In DNA, the CDR3 is TGTGCCAGCAGCTTGGATATCGCCGGGGAGCTGTTTTTT.

The chain employs TRBV30 and TRBJ2-2; D ambiguous. The germline V gene has CDR1 GTSNPN and CDR2 SVGIG (reference sequence). Trimming stripped 0 bases from V and 6 bases from J, with 14 bases between. The CDR3 is 15 residues long. CDR3 bases: TGTGCCTGGAGTGTAAGGGCGAAACCGCCCGGGGAGCTGTTTTTT. The encoded protein is CAWSVRAKPPGELFF.

There are a few counts of this clone. The CDR3: CASRGPSRETQYF. As DNA, the CDR3 is TGTGCCAGCAGGGGGCCGTCCCGGGAGACCCAGTACTTC. The gene calls are TRBV6-6 and TRBJ2-5, with a tentative D call TRBD1 (5 bases). This CDR3 region has 13 residues. Germline V gene sequence: CDR1 MNHNY, CDR2 SVGAGI (reference sequence). The ends were cut back, 6 bases at V and 5 bases at J, with 13 bases in the middle.

The chain recombines TRBV7-9 with TRBJ2-7; 11 bases line up with TRBD2. V dropped 4 bases and J dropped 3; count of bases not matched to a gene: 5. CDR1 and CDR2 (germline): SEHNR, FQNEAQ (reference sequence). The CDR3 has 15 residues. The CDR3 DNA sequence: TGTGCCAGCAGCTCCATAGCGGGAGGGGGCTACGAGCAGTACTTC. Amino acid sequence: CASSSIAGGGYEQYF.

This clone has a count of ten or more. This chain joins TRBV10-3 and TRBJ2-1; D remains ambiguous. V was shortened by 1 base and J by 4 bases, with 5 bases between the two germline ends. Per germline, CDR1 ENHRY and CDR2 SYGVKD. The CDR3 runs to 13 residues. DNA of the CDR3: TGTGCCATCAGTGAGTTGGAGTACAATGAGCAGTTCTTC. Protein product: CAISELEYNEQFF.

This clone has at least ten counts. The CDR3 loop reads CASRPLGSINEQFF. The CDR3, as DNA: TGTGCCAGCAGGCCCCTCGGGAGTATCAATGAGCAGTTCTTC. J is TRBJ2-1 and V is TRBV28; a weak D match, TRBD2 (6 bases). CDR1 is MDHEN and CDR2 is SYDVKM in the germline V gene. V dropped 6 bases and J dropped 6 bases, with 15 bases sitting between them. The CDR3 has 14 residues.

This clone was seen more than once but under ten times. The chain joins TRBV7-8 to TRBJ2-1; no definite D call. The CDR3 extends over 13 amino acids. V lost 6 bases to trimming and J lost 9 bases, with 15 bases between them. CDR1 is SGHVS and CDR2 is FQNEAQ in the germline V gene. CDR3 nucleotide sequence: TGTGCCAGCAGACCAACTTCACTATCTGAGCAGTTCTTC. This translates into CASRPTSLSEQFF.

The CDR3 DNA reads TGTGCCAGCAGCCAACTATGGACCAATCAGCCCCAGCATTTT. Translating gives CASSQLWTNQPQHF. The V call is TRBV4-2, the J call TRBJ1-5; D not resolved. CDR3 length: 14 amino acids. Per the germline V gene, CDR1 is LGHNA and CDR2 is YNFKEQ. Between the trimmed V and J ends, which lost 2 bases and 3 bases, there was a span of 8 bases.

This clone was recorded at least ten times. Other DNA sequences of this sample code for an identical CDR3. This chain joins TRBV28 and TRBJ1-2, with 7 bases matching TRBD1. The germline V gene encodes CDR1 MDHEN and CDR2 SYDVKM. V was pared by 4 bases and J by 5 bases, with 7 bases of the junction left unmatched. The CDR3 runs to 14 residues. The CDR3 DNA reads as TGTGCCAGCAGTTCCGGGACAGCGATATATGGCTACACCTTC. It translates to CASSSGTAIYGYTF.

Note on this clone: It differs at one base from a far larger clone, so likely a read error. The same CDR3 also results from other DNA sequences found in this sample. The rearrangement uses TRBV29-1 and TRBJ2-3, with TRBD1 as a possible D gene (6 bases). Trimming took off 6 bases at V and 2 bases at J, with 12 bases between the two ends. Germline V gene data show CDR1 as SQVTM and CDR2 as ANQGSEA. The CDR3 covers 13 residues. The CDR3 loop reads CSVDSQLTDTQYF. The CDR3 DNA reads as TGCAGCGTGGACAGTCAGCTCACAGATACGCAGTATTTT.

The CDR3 region has the DNA TGTGCCAGCAGGCAACCAGGGTTCTATGGCTACACCTTC. Protein sequence: CASRQPGFYGYTF. The gene calls are TRBV7-8 and TRBJ1-2, with D maybe TRBD1 (5 bases). Trimming took off 6 bases at V and 4 bases at J, with 12 bases between the two ends. CDR1 is SGHVS and CDR2 is FQNEAQ in the germline V gene. The CDR3 totals 13 residues.

This clone was seen only a few times. The chain uses TRBV21-1 and TRBJ1-2; the table's D gene call, TRBD1, was not cross checked with the DNA. TRBV21-1 is noted as a pseudogene. CDR3 length equals 15 residues. The CDR3 DNA reads as TGTGCCAGCACCCAACCCCTTGACAGGGTTAAGGGCTACACCTTC. Residues: CASTQPLDRVKGYTF.

In its sample, this clone was seen a few times. This chain links TRBV5-1 with TRBJ1-2; TRBD1 agrees at 8 bases. The CDR3 runs to 15 residues. Per the germline V gene, CDR1 is SGHRS and CDR2 is YFSETQ. The J segment lost 7 bases and the V segment lost 6 bases, leaving 14 bases of the junction unmatched. The CDR3 sequence is CASTPSDREVAGYTF. The CDR3 DNA reads as TGCGCCAGCACCCCTTCGGACAGGGAAGTTGCTGGCTACACCTTC.

V and J are TRBV6-6 and TRBJ1-2; TRBD1 is a possible D gene (5 bases). V dropped 9 bases and J dropped 2 bases, with 19 bases sitting between them. This CDR3 contains 15 residues. Per germline, CDR1 MNHNY and CDR2 SVGAGI (reference sequence). The CDR3 coding sequence is TGTGCCAGTTCGAGGGGAGGGTTGCAAAACTATGGCTACACCTTC. Amino acids: CASSRGGLQNYGYTF.

This clone came up many times. The chain is built from TRBV28 and TRBJ2-7; TRBD1 matches at 7 bases. V was pared by 5 bases and J by 4 bases, with 8 bases of the junction left unmatched. In germline, CDR1 is MDHEN, CDR2 SYDVKM. The CDR3 is made up of 14 amino acids. CDR3 sequence (DNA): TGTGCCAGCAGTACACAGGGGAGACCTTACGAGCAGTACTTC. Residues: CASSTQGRPYEQYF.

This clone was seen more than once but under ten times. The rearrangement links TRBV18 to TRBJ1-6; D perhaps matches TRBD1 (5 bases). V gave up 2 bases and J gave up 8 bases, with 10 bases separating them. The CDR3 covers 14 residues. CDR1 is KGHSH, CDR2 LQKENI, per germline. The chain's CDR3 is CASSPGGVDSPLHF. The CDR3 bases are TGTGCCAGCTCACCAGGGGGAGTGGATTCACCCCTCCACTTT.

In this sample, this clone turned up a few times. Other DNA sequences in this specimen translate into the identical CDR3. The chain joins TRBV11-2 to TRBJ2-5; D unclear. The V gene lost 6 bases and the J gene lost 5 bases, with 7 bases spanning the gap. This CDR3 is built from 11 residues. Per the germline V gene, CDR1 is SGHAT and CDR2 is FQNNGV. The CDR3 reads CASSGWETQYF. The CDR3 bases are TGTGCCAGCAGTGGGTGGGAGACCCAGTACTTC.

The J gene is TRBJ2-1, the V gene TRBV7-3; 7 bases match TRBD2. Trimming removed 4 bases from V and 5 bases from J; junction bases left unmatched: 8. The CDR3 runs 15 residues. The germline V gene encodes CDR1 SGHTA and CDR2 FQGTGA. CDR3 amino acids: CASSSSGLHNNEQFF. DNA of the CDR3: TGTGCCAGCAGCTCCTCGGGACTACATAACAATGAGCAGTTCTTC.

This clone was observed a few times. The chain recombines TRBV13 with TRBJ1-1; a possible D gene is TRBD1 (6 bases). The germline V and J ends were trimmed by 3 bases and 5 bases, with 13 bases remaining between them. The V gene's germline CDR1 is PRHDT and CDR2 FYEKMQ (reference sequence). There are 14 residues in the CDR3. The CDR3 region is CASSFDTGRTEAFF. The DNA of the CDR3 is TGTGCCAGCAGCTTTGATACAGGGCGGACTGAAGCTTTCTTT.

This clone was picked up a small number of times. The chain couples TRBV15 to TRBJ2-7, with D unresolved. Germline V gives CDR1 LNHNV, CDR2 YYDKDF (reference sequence). V was clipped by 2 bases and J by 7 bases, with 15 bases between them. This CDR3 contains 14 residues. CDR3 DNA: TGTGCCACCAGCAGAAACTTCGGCGAAGGGGAGCAGTACTTC. Translation: CATSRNFGEGEQYF.

This clone was observed at least ten times. The J gene is TRBJ2-2, the V gene TRBV5-1, with D unresolved. Deletions cut 2 bases from V and 0 bases from J, with 11 bases between. The germline gives CDR1 SGHRS, CDR2 YFSETQ. This CDR3 comprises 16 residues. The CDR3 protein is CASSLLDVANTGELFF. The CDR3 bases are TGCGCCAGCAGCTTACTGGACGTTGCGAACACCGGGGAGCTGTTTTTT.

This clone was picked up a small number of times. The chain joins TRBV6-1 to TRBJ1-2; D ambiguous. The CDR3 runs to 12 residues. Looked up from germline, CDR1 is MNHNS and CDR2 is SASEGT. V lost 2 bases and J lost 8, with 9 bases in between. The CDR3 nucleotides are TGTGCCAGCAGTGAACCCGGAGGGGGCTACACCTTC. Its translation is CASSEPGGGYTF.

The chain uses TRBV6-5 and TRBJ1-1; tentative D call: TRBD1 (5 bases). Deletions cut 11 bases from V and 4 bases from J, with 14 bases between. CDR1 is MNHEY, CDR2 SVGAGI, per germline. The CDR3 length is 12 residues. The CDR3 loop is CAAGGVGTEAFF. The CDR3 nucleotides read TGTGCCGCTGGGGGGGTTGGCACTGAAGCTTTCTTT.

This clone came up many times. The genes are TRBV5-4 and TRBJ2-3; TRBD2 agrees at 7 bases. The CDR3 extends over 15 amino acids. Germline trimming cut 2 bases from V and 2 bases from J; bases unmatched to any gene: 5. The germline V gene encodes CDR1 SGHNT and CDR2 YYREEE (reference sequence). CDR3 bases: TGTGCCAGCAGCTTTGGGCGGGAGCCCACAGATACGCAGTATTTT. As protein: CASSFGREPTDTQYF.